These 17 T cell receptor beta chains share one sample of origin, sequenced in a study of regulatory T cells in long-lasting Graves disease. Time point indicated: newly diagnosed GD, antithyroid drugs for less than 3 months. The TCR library used RNA extracted from PBMCs. Through Arm-PCR of CDR3 regions and iRepertoire HTBI primers, TCR beta libraries were built. Each CDR3 protein gets one entry after TCRdb re-called the multiplex PCR reads with MiXCR. In the table there are hundreds of thousands of distinct CDR3 sequences, roughly 16% of which are singletons. The same sample was also studied in work on T cells in Graves' hyperthyroidism and ophthalmopathy.

Sample: peripheral blood mononuclear cells (PBMCs), taken at new diagnosis, from a patient treated with antithyroid drugs. These receptors were collected from a woman in her twenties or thirties with Graves disease.

This clonotype has a count of ten or more. The CDR3 DNA sequence: TGTGCCAGCAGCTCGGGGGTGAACACCGGGGAGCTGTTTTTT. Amino acid sequence: CASSSGVNTGELFF. The gene calls are TRBV7-3 and TRBJ2-2, with a possible D match to TRBD2 (6 bases). This CDR3 comprises 14 residues. V shed 4 bases and J shed 1 base, with 7 bases lying between them. The germline V gene has CDR1 SGHTA and CDR2 FQGTGA. The variable domain in full, with the rest retrieved from reference TRBV7-3 and TRBJ2-2, is GAGVSQTPSNKVTEKGKYVELRCDPISGHTALYWYRQSLGQGPEFLIYFQGTGAADDSGLPNDRFFAVRPEGSVSTLKIQRTERGDSAVYLCASSSGVNTGELFFGEGSRLTVL.

This clonotype has at least ten counts. J is TRBJ2-1 and V is TRBV5-1; D is ambiguous. Germline V lookup: CDR1 SGHRS, CDR2 YFSETQ. V lost 5 bases to trimming and J lost 10 bases, with 10 bases between them. This CDR3 has 11 amino acids. The CDR3 loop is CASRGLREQFF. CDR3 in DNA: TGCGCCAGCAGAGGTTTGAGGGAGCAGTTCTTC.

In its sample, this clonotype was seen many times. The chain couples TRBV7-2 to TRBJ1-3; TRBD1 is a possible D gene (5 bases). CDR3 length: 15 residues. Germline values: CDR1 SGHTA, CDR2 FQGNSA. Trimming took 5 bases from V and 8 from J, leaving 19 bases between them. The CDR3 protein is CASSPTATRRDTIYF. In DNA form, the CDR3 reads TGTGCCAGCAGCCCGACCGCTACCCGCAGGGACACCATATATTTT. The complete variable domain, with remaining parts taken from reference TRBV7-2 and TRBJ1-3, reads GAGVSQSPSNKVTEKGKDVELRCDPISGHTALYWYRQSLGQGLEFLIYFQGNSAPDKSGLPSDRFSAERTGGSVSTLTIQRTQQEDSAVYLCASSPTATRRDTIYFGEGSWLTVV.

In this sample, this clonotype turned up many times. The rearrangement joins TRBV28 to TRBJ2-3, with no clear D. Trimming took off 5 bases at V and 3 bases at J, with 18 bases between the two ends. The CDR3 runs 16 residues. Germline V gene lookup returns CDR1 MDHEN and CDR2 SYDVKM. The CDR3 spells CASSPRLSLATDTQYF. The CDR3 region has the DNA TGTGCCAGCAGTCCGAGGTTGTCTCTGGCGACAGATACGCAGTATTTT.

This clonotype was seen many times. V gene TRBV5-1 combines with J gene TRBJ1-3, with 9 bases that match TRBD1. Germline loops: CDR1 SGHRS, CDR2 YFSETQ. The CDR3 spans 17 residues. Trimming at V came to 3 bases and at J to 0 bases, leaving 7 bases not matched to a gene. The DNA for the CDR3 is TGCGCCAGCAGCTACGGGACAGGGCTGAGCTCTGGAAACACCATATATTTT. Translating gives CASSYGTGLSSGNTIYF.

This clonotype was counted once. The chain links TRBV28 to TRBJ1-6; 7 nucleotides line up with TRBD1. This CDR3 has 18 amino acids. In germline, CDR1 is MDHEN, CDR2 SYDVKM. V was clipped by 6 bases and J by 6 bases; unmatched bases: 17. CDR3 in DNA: TGTGCCAGCAGCCTCGGTAGCCCCGACGCAGGGGGTAATTCACCCCTCCACTTT. As protein: CASSLGSPDAGGNSPLHF.

As regards this clonotype: This may arise from a read error, as a much more abundant clone is one base away. The chain uses TRBV6-5 and TRBJ2-1; 13 bases align to TRBD2. Germline V gene sequence: CDR1 MNHEY, CDR2 SVGAGI. This CDR3 region has 19 residues. The CDR3 nucleotides read TGTGCCTGCAGTTACTCATCGGGACTAGCGGGACGGTTCTACAATGAGCAGTTCTTC. Encoded protein: CACSYSSGLAGRFYNEQFF.

This clonotype was found a few times. V is TRBV25-1 and J is TRBJ2-1; 12 bases are shared with TRBD2. Unmatched junction bases numbered 5, after V lost 3 bases and J lost 5 bases. Germline CDR1 reads MGHDK; CDR2 reads SYGVNS. The CDR3 is 16 residues long. This chain's CDR3 is CASSDLAGGPDNEQFF. In DNA form, the CDR3 reads TGTGCCAGCAGTGACCTAGCGGGAGGGCCAGACAATGAGCAGTTCTTC.

In this sample, this clonotype turned up many times. The gene calls are TRBV12-3 or TRBV12-4 and TRBJ2-5, with a tentative D call TRBD2 (5 bases). The CDR3 has 12 residues. The germline V and J ends were trimmed by 6 bases and 3 bases, with 8 bases remaining between them. The CDR3 nucleotides read TGTGCCAGCAGCGCTAGCAAAGAGACCCAGTACTTC. Translating gives CASSASKETQYF.

This clonotype has a count of ten or more. The gene calls are TRBV5-6 and TRBJ2-7; D possibly uses TRBD1 or TRBD2 (5 bases each). The ends were cut back, 8 bases at V and 4 bases at J, with 28 bases in the middle. CDR3 size: 17 residues. The germline V gene has CDR1 SGHDT and CDR2 YYEEEE. CDR3 DNA: TGTGCCAGTCGGGCCAATCTCGGGACGGTGTTTTTTTACGAGCAGTACTTC. It encodes CASRANLGTVFFYEQYF.

About this clonotype: A much larger clone lies a single base off, so this may be a read error. This chain joins TRBV7-9 and TRBJ1-1; possible D gene TRBD1, 5 bases. Germline lookup yields CDR1 SEHNR and CDR2 FQNEAQ (reference sequence). The CDR3 consists of 15 residues. V lost 9 bases and J lost 6, with 23 bases in between. In DNA, the CDR3 is TGTGCCAGTATTGCCTTCGGAGGGGAGGACGCTGAAGCTTTCTTT. Its translation is CASIAFGGEDAEAFF.

This rearrangement joins TRBV28 to TRBJ2-2; D may be TRBD1 or TRBD2 (5 bases each). Germline lookup yields CDR1 MDHEN and CDR2 SYDVKM. The length of the CDR3 is 14 residues. With 6 bases removed from V and 0 bases from J, the gap between germline ends came to 8 bases. CDR3 nucleotides: TGTGCCAGCAGGAGGGGCACGAACACCGGGGAGCTGTTTTTT. Translated: CASRRGTNTGELFF. The variable domain in full, with the rest retrieved from reference TRBV28 and TRBJ2-2, is DVKVTQSSRYLVKRTGEKVFLECVQDMDHENMFWYRQDPGLGLRLIYFSYDVKMKEKGDIPEGYSVSREKKERFSLILESASTNQTSMYLCASRRGTNTGELFFGEGSRLTVL.

This chain uses TRBV24-1 with TRBJ2-1; 7 positions match TRBD2. The trim removed 1 base at V and 4 bases at J, leaving 6 bases unmatched. The germline gives CDR1 KGHDR, CDR2 SFDVKD. The CDR3 covers 16 residues. This chain's CDR3 is CATSDLVGGSYNEQFF. CDR3 sequence (DNA): TGTGCCACCAGTGATTTAGTCGGCGGGAGTTACAATGAGCAGTTCTTC.

This clonotype appeared a few times. The junction and the germline gene differ at one end; a read error may be behind it. J is TRBJ1-1 and V is TRBV5-1; tentative D call: TRBD1 (6 bases). The CDR3 sequence is 15 residues long. Germline CDR1 is SGHRS and CDR2 is YFSETQ. The CDR3 coding sequence is TGTGCCAGCAGCCCAGGGACGATGAGGGGGACTGAAGCTTTCTTT. It translates to CASSPGTMRGTEAFF. Full variable domain (missing parts from reference TRBV5-1 and TRBJ1-1): KAGVTQTPRYLIKTRGQQVTLSCSPISGHRSVSWYQQTPGQGLQFLFEYFSETQRNKGNFPGRFSGRQFSNSRSEMNVSTLELGDSALYLCASSPGTMRGTEAFFGQGTRLTVV.

This clonotype was seen at least ten times. The rearrangement links TRBV19 to TRBJ2-7; possible D gene TRBD1, 6 bases. This CDR3 contains 13 residues. CDR1 and CDR2 from the germline V gene are LNHDA and SQIVND (reference sequence). V was clipped by 4 bases and J by 2 bases, with 9 bases between them. CDR3 sequence reads: CASSTGHAYEQYF. In nucleotides, the CDR3 is TGTGCCAGTAGTACGGGACACGCCTACGAGCAGTACTTC.

The chain recombines TRBV9 with TRBJ1-1; weak D call: TRBD1 (6 bases). The CDR3 runs 13 residues. Trimming removed 3 bases at V and 11 bases at J, with 17 bases between. CDR1 SGDLS and CDR2 YYNGEE come from the germline V gene. CDR3 coding DNA: TGTGCCAGCAGCGAGAGCTCTACAGGGAAGGCTTTCTTT. This gives the protein CASSESSTGKAFF.

This clonotype was observed at least ten times. The V gene is TRBV28, the J gene TRBJ2-5; possible D gene TRBD2, 5 bases. CDR3 length equals 15 residues. V lost 2 bases to trimming and J lost 4 bases, with 14 bases between them. Germline-derived CDR1 and CDR2 are MDHEN and SYDVKM. CDR3 sequence (DNA): TGTGCCAGCAGTTTAGTAGGAGCAGGAGGAGAGACCCAGTACTTC. Translating it yields CASSLVGAGGETQYF.